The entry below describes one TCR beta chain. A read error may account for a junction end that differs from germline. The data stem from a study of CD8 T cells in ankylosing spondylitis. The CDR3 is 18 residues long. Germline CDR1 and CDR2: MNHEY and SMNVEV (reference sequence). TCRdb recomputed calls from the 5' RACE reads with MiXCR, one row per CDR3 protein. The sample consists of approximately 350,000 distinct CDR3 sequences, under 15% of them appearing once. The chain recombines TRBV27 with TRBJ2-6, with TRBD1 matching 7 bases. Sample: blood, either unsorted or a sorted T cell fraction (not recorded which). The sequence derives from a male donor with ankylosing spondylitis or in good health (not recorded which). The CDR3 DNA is TGTGCCAGCAGTCTATCACCCCAGGGGGTTTCTGGGGCCAACGTCCTGACTTTC. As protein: CASSLSPQGVSGANVLTF.